This TCR beta chain was retrieved from a study of T cell responses to AZD1222 COVID-19 vaccine. V lost 6 bases and J 1 base, leaving 16 bases between the germline ends. This CDR3 spans 15 amino acids. Per germline, CDR1 SGHNT and CDR2 YYREEE (reference sequence). Overall study findings and caveats: Spike-wide vaccine-associated CD4 TCRs dominated at 160-218 and 743-854.

Points on this clone: The antigen is unknown.

TCRdb's copy holds only in-frame clones and misses some; the assay was immunoSEQ multiplex PCR. Of some 150,000 clones listed, approximately 87% were seen once; the top ten hold 5.5%. Material: peripheral blood, obtained on day 0 of MenACWY control vaccination. The rearrangement uses TRBV5-4 and TRBJ2-5; D might be TRBD1 (6 bases). This TCR came from an adult in good health. CDR3 coding DNA: TGTGCCAGCACCACACTCGACAGGCCCCAAGAGACCCAGTACTTC. The encoded protein is CASTTLDRPQETQYF.